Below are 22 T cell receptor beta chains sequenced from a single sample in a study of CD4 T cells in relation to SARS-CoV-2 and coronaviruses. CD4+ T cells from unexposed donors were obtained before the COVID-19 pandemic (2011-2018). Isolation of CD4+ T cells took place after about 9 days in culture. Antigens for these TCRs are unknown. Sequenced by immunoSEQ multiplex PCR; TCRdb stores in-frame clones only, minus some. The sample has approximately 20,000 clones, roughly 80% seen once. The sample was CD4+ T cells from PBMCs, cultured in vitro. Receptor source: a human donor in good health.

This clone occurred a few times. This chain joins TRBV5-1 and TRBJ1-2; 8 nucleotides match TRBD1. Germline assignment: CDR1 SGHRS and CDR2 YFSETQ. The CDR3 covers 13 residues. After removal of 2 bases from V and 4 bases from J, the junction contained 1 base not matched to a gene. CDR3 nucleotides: TGCGCCAGCAGCTTAGACAGGGGCTATGGCTACACCTTC. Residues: CASSLDRGYGYTF.

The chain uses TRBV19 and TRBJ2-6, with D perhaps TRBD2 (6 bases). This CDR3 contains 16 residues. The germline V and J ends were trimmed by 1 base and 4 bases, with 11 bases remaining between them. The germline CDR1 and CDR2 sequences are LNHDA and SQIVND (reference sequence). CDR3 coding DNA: TGTGCCAGTAGTATAGTAGGCGGGACCGGGGCCAACGTCCTGACTTTC. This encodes CASSIVGGTGANVLTF.

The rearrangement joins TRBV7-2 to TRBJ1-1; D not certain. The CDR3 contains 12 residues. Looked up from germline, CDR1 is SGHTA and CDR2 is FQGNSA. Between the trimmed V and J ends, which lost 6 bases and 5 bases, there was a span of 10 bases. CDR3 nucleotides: TGTGCCAGCAGTCCAGTTAGGACTGAAGCTTTCTTT. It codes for CASSPVRTEAFF.

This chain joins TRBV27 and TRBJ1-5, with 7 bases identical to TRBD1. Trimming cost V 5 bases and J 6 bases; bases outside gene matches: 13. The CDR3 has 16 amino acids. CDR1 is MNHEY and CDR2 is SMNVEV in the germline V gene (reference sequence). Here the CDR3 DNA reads TGTGCCAGCAGTCGAACCCAGGGGGGTCGAACTCAGCCCCAGCATTTT. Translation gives CASSRTQGGRTQPQHF.

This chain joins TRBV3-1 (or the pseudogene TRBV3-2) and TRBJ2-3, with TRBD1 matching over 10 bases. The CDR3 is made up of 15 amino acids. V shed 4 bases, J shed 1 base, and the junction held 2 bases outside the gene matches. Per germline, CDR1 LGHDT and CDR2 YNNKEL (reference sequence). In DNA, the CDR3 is TGTGCCAGCAGCCCCGGGACAGGGGGCACAGATACGCAGTATTTT. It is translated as CASSPGTGGTDTQYF.

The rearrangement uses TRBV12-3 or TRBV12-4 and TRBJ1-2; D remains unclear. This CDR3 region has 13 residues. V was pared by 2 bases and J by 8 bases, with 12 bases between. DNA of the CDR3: TGTGCCAGCAGTTTATCGGCCTTGGGGGGCTACACCTTC. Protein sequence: CASSLSALGGYTF.

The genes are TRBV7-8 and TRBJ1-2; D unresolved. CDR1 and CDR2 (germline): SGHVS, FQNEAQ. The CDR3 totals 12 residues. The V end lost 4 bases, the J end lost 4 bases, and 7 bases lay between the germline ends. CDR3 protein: CASSSYSYGYTF. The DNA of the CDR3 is TGTGCCAGCAGCTCCTACAGCTATGGCTACACCTTC. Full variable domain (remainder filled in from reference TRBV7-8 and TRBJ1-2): GAGVSQSPRYKVAKRGQDVALRCDPISGHVSLFWYQQALGQGPEFLTYFQNEAQLDKSGLPSDRFFAERPEGSVSTLKIQRTQQEDSAVYLCASSSYSYGYTFGSGTRLTVV.

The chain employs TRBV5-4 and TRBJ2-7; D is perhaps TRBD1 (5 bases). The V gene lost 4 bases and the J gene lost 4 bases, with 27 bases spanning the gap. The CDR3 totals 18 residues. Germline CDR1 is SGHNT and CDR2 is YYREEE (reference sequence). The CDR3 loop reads CASSKIEVGVGLIYEQYF. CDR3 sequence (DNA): TGTGCCAGCAGCAAAATAGAAGTAGGGGTGGGTTTGATTTACGAGCAGTACTTC.

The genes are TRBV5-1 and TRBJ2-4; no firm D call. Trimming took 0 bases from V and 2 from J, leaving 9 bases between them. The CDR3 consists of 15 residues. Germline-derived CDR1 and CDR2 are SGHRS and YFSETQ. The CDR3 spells CASSLDGPSKNIQYF. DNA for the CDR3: TGCGCCAGCAGCTTGGACGGACCCTCCAAAAACATTCAGTACTTC.

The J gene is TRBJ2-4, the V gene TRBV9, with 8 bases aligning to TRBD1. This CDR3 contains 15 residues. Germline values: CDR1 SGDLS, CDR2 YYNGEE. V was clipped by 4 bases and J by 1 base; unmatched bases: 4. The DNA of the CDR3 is TGTGCCAGCAGCTCCGGGGACAGGGCCAAAAACATTCAGTACTTC. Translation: CASSSGDRAKNIQYF.

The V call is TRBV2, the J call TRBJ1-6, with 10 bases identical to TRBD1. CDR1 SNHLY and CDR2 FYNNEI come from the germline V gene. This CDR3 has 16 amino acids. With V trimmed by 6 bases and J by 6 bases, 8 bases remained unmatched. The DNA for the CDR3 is TGTGCCAGCAGGCTGACAGGGGGCGCGAGTAATTCACCCCTCCACTTT. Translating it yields CASRLTGGASNSPLHF. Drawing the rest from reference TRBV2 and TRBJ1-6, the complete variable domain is EPEVTQTPSHQVTQMGQEVILRCVPISNHLYFYWYRQILGQKVEFLVSFYNNEISEKSEIFDDQFSVERPDGSNFTLKIRSTKLEDSAMYFCASRLTGGASNSPLHFGNGTRLTVT.

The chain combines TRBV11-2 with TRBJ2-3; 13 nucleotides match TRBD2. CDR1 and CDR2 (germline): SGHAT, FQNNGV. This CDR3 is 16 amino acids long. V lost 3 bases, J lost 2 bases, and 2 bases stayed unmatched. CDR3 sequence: CASSLTSGGYTDTQYF. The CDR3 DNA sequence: TGTGCCAGCAGCTTGACTAGCGGGGGGTACACAGATACGCAGTATTTT.

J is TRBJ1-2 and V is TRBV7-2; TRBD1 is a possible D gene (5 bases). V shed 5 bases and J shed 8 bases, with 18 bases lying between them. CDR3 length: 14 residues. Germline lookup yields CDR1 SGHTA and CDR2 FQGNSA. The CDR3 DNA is TGTGCCAGCAGCCCTTCGGGGGGGGGAGGAGGCTACACCTTC. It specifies CASSPSGGGGGYTF.

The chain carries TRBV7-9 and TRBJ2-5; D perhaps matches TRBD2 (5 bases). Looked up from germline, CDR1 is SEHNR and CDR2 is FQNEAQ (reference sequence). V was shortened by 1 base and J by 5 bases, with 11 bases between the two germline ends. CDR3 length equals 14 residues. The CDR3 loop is CASSLVAGGETQYF. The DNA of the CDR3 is TGTGCCAGCAGCTTAGTGGCAGGCGGGGAGACCCAGTACTTC.

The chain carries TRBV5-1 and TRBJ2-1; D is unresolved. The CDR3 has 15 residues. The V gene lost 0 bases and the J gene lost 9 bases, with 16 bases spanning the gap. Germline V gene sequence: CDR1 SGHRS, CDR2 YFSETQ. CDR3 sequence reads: CASSLEPASQIEQFF. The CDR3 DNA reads TGCGCCAGCAGCTTGGAACCGGCTAGTCAGATTGAGCAGTTCTTC.

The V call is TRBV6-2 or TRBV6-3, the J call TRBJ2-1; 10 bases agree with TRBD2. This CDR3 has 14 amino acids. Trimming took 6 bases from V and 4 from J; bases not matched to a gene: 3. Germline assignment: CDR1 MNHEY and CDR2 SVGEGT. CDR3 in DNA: TGTGCCAGCAGCCCAGCGGGAGGGTACAATGAGCAGTTCTTC. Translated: CASSPAGGYNEQFF.

This CDR3 reads CASSPPGRSYGYTF. CDR3 bases: TGTGCCAGCAGCCCTCCGGGACGCAGCTATGGCTACACCTTC. V gene TRBV7-2 combines with J gene TRBJ1-2; possible D gene TRBD1, 5 bases. Germline V gene data show CDR1 as SGHTA and CDR2 as FQGNSA. Deletions cut 5 bases from V and 4 bases from J, with 14 bases between. This CDR3 contains 14 residues.

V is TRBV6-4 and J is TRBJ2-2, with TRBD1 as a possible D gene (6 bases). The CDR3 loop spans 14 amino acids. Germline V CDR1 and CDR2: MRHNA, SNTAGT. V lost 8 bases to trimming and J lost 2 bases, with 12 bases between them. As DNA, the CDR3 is TGTGCCAGCTCCCGGGACATTAACACCGGGGAGCTGTTTTTT. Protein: CASSRDINTGELFF.

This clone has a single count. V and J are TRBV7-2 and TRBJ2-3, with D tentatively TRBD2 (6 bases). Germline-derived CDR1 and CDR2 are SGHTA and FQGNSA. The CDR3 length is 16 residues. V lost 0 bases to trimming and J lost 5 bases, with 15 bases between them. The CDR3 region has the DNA TGTGCCAGCAGCTTAGCCAAAGACGGGGGAAGAGATACGCAGTATTTT. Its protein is CASSLAKDGGRDTQYF.

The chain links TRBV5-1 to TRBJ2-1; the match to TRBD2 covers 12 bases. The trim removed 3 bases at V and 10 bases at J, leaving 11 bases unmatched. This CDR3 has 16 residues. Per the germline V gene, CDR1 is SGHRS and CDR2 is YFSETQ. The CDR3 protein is CASSSDSSGGAREQFF. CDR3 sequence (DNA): TGCGCCAGCAGCTCAGATTCTAGCGGGGGGGCCCGCGAGCAGTTCTTC.

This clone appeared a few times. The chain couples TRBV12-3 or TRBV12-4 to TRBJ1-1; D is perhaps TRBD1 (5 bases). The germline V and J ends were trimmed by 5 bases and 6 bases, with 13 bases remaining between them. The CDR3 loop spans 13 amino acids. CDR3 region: CASSRDQGAEAFF. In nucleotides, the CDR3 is TGTGCCAGCAGTCGTGATCAGGGAGCTGAAGCTTTCTTT.

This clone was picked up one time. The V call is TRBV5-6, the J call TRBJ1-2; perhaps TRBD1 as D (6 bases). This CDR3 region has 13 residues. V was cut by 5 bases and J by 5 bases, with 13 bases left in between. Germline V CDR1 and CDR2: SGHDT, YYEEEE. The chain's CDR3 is CASRPGAHYGYTF. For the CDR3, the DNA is TGTGCCAGCAGACCGGGGGCGCATTATGGCTACACCTTC.